This entry describes one TCR beta chain. Data came from immunoSEQ multiplex PCR; TCRdb stores just in-frame clones and leaves some out. This sample has tens of thousands of clones, with roughly 86% found just once. CDR1 and CDR2 from the germline V gene are SGHAT and FQNNGV. Germline trimming cut 2 bases from V and 3 bases from J; bases unmatched to any gene: 9. This CDR3 spans 18 amino acids. The sample belongs to a study of blood T cell repertoires in COVID-19. Study details: In each case, the material was cDNA or gDNA derived from T cells, B-cell-depleted T cells, or PBMCs.

The chain carries TRBV11-2 and TRBJ2-1; 11 nucleotides line up with TRBD2. Sequences were obtained from peripheral blood. The receptor's source is a man between 65 and 85 years old with acute or convalescent COVID-19. The CDR3 sequence: CASSLLRAGTSGYNEQFF. For the CDR3, the DNA is TGTGCCAGCAGCTTACTCAGAGCCGGGACTAGCGGCTACAATGAGCAGTTCTTC.